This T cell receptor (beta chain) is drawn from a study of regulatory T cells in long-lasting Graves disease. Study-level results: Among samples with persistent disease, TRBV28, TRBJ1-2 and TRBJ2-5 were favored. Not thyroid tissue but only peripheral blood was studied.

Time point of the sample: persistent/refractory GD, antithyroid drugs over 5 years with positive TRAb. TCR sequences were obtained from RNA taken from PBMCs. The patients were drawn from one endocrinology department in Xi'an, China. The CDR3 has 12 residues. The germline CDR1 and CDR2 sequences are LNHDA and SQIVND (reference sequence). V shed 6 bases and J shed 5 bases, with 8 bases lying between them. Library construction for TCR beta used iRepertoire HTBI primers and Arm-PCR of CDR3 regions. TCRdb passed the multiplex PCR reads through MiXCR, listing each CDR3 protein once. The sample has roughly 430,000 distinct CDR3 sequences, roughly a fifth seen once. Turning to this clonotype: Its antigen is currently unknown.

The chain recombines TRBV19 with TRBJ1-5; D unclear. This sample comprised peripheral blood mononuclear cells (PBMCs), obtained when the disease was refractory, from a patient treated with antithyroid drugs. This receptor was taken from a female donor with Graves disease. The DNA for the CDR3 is TGTGCCAGTAGACGATTGGATCAGCCCCAGCATTTT. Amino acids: CASRRLDQPQHF. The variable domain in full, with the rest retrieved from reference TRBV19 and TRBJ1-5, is DGGITQSPKYLFRKEGQNVTLSCEQNLNHDAMYWYRQDPGQGLRLIYYSQIVNDFQKGDIAEGYSVSREKKESFPLTVTSAQKNPTAFYLCASRRLDQPQHFGDGTRLSIL.